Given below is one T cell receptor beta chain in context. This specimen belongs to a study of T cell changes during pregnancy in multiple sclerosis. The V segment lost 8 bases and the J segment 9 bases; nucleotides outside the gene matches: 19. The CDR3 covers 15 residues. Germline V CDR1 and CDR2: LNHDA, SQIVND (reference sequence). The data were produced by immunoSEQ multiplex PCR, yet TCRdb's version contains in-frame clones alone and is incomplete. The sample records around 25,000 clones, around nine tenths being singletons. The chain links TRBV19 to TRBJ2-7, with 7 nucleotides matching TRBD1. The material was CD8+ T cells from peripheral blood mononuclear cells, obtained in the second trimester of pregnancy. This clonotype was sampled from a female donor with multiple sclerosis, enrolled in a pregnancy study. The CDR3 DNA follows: TGTGCCAGTGGGAGCGACGACAGGGTTGGTTCCGCGCAGTACTTC. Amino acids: CASGSDDRVGSAQYF.